This T cell receptor (beta chain) was sequenced for a study of T cells after yellow fever vaccination. Study-wide results and limits: Abundant bulk-derived clonotypes could contaminate FACS-sorted repertoires. Secondary responses were weaker yet peaked faster, day 5 versus 15.

Germline CDR1 LGHNA, CDR2 YSLEER. Trimming took 0 bases from V and 1 from J; bases not matched to a gene: 5. The CDR3 sequence is 17 residues long. Turning to this clonotype: Its antigen remains unidentified.

TCRdb re-analysed the 5' RACE reads in MiXCR, keeping a single row per CDR3 protein. The sample holds 100,000 to 150,000 distinct CDR3 sequences, 8.9% seen once. The input for sequencing was CD8+ T cells sorted from PBMCs, taken on the day of the yellow fever booster vaccination. The chain couples TRBV4-3 to TRBJ2-3, with 9 bases lining up with TRBD2. The clonotype was recovered from a man aged 18 to 30 who received the YFV17D yellow fever vaccine. The CDR3 nucleotides are TGCGCCAGCAGCCAAGAAGGTCCTAGCGGGGGCACAGATACGCAGTATTTT. Amino acid sequence: CASSQEGPSGGTDTQYF.